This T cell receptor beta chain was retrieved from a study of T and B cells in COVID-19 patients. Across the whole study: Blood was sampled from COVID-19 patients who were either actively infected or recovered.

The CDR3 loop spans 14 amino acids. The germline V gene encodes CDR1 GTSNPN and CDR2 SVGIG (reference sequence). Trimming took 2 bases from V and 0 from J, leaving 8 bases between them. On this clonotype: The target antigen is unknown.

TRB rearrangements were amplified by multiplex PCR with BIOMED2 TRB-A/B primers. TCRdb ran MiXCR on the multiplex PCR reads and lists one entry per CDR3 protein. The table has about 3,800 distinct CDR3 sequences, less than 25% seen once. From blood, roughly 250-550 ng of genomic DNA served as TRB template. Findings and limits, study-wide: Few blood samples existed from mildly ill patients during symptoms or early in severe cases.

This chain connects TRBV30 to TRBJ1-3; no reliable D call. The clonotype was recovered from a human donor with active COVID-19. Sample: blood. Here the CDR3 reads CAWSPLVSGNTIYF. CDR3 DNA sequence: TGTGCCTGGAGTCCTCTGGTCTCTGGAAACACCATATATTTT.